The clone carrying this TCR beta chain has just a few counts. The sample comes from a study of regulatory T cells in long-lasting Graves disease. Germline V gene lookup returns CDR1 MGHDK and CDR2 SYGVNS. The ends were cut back, 7 bases at V and 5 bases at J, with 5 bases in the middle. There are 10 residues in the CDR3. For TCR beta, libraries came from iRepertoire HTBI primers and Arm-PCR of CDR3 regions. MiXCR was run by TCRdb on the multiplex PCR reads, yielding one entry per CDR3 protein. The sample contains 450,000 or so distinct CDR3 sequences, less than 25% of which appear only once. Stated time point: persistent/refractory GD, antithyroid drugs over 5 years with positive TRAb. There was RNA extracted from PBMCs, and the TCR library was made from it.

This material consisted of peripheral blood mononuclear cells (PBMCs), taken when the disease was refractory, from a patient treated with antithyroid drugs. The J gene is TRBJ1-1, the V gene TRBV25-1; D is uncertain. The receptor was isolated from a female donor with Graves disease. CDR3 residues: CASMATEAFF. CDR3 in DNA: TGTGCCAGCATGGCGACTGAAGCTTTCTTT.